This T cell receptor beta chain was captured by sequencing in a study of identical twins. Regarding the study as a whole: Models underestimated TCR alpha sharing (out-of-frame) in monozygotic twins.

Each CDR3 protein gets one entry after TCRdb re-called the 5' RACE reads with MiXCR. The sample contains approximately 700,000 distinct CDR3 sequences, roughly 18% of which appear only once. About this clonotype: The antigen remains undetermined.

Germline CDR1 ENHRY, CDR2 SYGVKD. The CDR3 is made up of 13 amino acids. V lost 8 bases and J lost 5, with 13 bases in between. The sample was also reused in another study, on T cells expressing NK-cell markers. From that paper: According to the study, TCR beta repertoires originated from sorted CD3+CD56+NKG2C+, CD3+CD56+NKG2C- and CD3+CD56-NKG2C+ T cells. Sequenced donors, eight in total, included seven who were HCMV-seropositive and one who was seronegative. A few donors' CD3+CD56-NKG2C+ cells were dominated by the same clonotypes.

The V gene is TRBV10-3, the J gene TRBJ2-1; D is uncertain. Sequences were obtained from PBMCs. This sequence was found in a woman under 30 in good health. CDR3 coding DNA: TGTGCCATCGGAGTTCAGCCGGACAATGAGCAGTTCTTC. Translating gives CAIGVQPDNEQFF.